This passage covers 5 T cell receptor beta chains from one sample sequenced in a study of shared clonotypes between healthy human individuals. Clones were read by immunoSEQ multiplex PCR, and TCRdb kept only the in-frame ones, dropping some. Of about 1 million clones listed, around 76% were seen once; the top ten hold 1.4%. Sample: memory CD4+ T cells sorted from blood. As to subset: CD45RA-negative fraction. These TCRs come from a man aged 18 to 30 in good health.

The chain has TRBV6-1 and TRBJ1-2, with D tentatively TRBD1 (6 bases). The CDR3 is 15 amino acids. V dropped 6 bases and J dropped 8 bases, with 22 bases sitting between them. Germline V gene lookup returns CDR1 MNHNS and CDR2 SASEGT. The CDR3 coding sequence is TGTGCCAGCAGCAAACACCGGGACACGACCTTGGGCTACACCTTC. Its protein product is CASSKHRDTTLGYTF.

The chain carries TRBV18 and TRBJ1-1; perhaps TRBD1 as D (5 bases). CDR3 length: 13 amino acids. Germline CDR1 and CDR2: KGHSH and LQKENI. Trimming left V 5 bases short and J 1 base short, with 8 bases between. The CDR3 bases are TGTGCCAGCTCATTAACAGGGAACACTGAAGCTTTCTTT. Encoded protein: CASSLTGNTEAFF.

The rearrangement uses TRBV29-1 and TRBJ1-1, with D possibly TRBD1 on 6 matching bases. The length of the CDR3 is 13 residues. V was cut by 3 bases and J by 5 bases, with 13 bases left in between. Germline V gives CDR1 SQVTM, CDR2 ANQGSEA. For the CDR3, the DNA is TGCAGCGTTGACGAGACAGGTGGGACTGAAGCTTTCTTT. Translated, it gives CSVDETGGTEAFF.

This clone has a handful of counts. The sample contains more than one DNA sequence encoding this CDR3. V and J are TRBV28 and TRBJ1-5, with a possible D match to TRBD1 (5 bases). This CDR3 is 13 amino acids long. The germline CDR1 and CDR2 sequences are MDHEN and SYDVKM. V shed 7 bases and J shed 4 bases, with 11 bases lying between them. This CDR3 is CASTPGGNQPQHF. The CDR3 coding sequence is TGTGCCAGCACCCCCGGGGGAAATCAGCCCCAGCATTTT. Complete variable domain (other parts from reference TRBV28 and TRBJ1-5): DVKVTQSSRYLVKRTGEKVFLECVQDMDHENMFWYRQDPGLGLRLIYFSYDVKMKEKGDIPEGYSVSREKKERFSLILESASTNQTSMYLCASTPGGNQPQHFGDGTRLSIL.

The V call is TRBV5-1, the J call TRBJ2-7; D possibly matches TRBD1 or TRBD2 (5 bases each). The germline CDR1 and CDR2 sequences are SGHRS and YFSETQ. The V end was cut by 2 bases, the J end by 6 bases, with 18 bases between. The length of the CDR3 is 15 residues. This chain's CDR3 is CASSLYRDPLSEQYF. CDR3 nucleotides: TGCGCCAGCAGCTTATACCGGGACCCCCTCAGCGAGCAGTACTTC.